This T cell receptor beta chain is from a study of CD8+ T cells in alopecia areata. Study results and caveats: Affected lesional scalp, above all in alopecia totalis/universalis, was more clonal than normal scalp.

Comment on this clone: No antigen is known for it.

cDNA reverse transcribed from extracted RNA served as the sequencing template. TCRdb's copy holds only in-frame clones and misses some; the assay was immunoSEQ multiplex PCR. The sample holds approximately 61,000 clones, 90% to 97% seen once. Patients with alopecia areata provided lesional scalp punch biopsies as well as peripheral blood. Germline CDR1 LGHNA, CDR2 YNFKEQ. The CDR3 totals 12 residues. V lost 4 bases and J 4 bases, leaving 8 bases between the germline ends. The J gene is TRBJ2-7, the V gene TRBV4-2; D not certain. The sequence derives from a human donor with alopecia areata. Sample: CD8+ T cells sorted from blood, taken at week 0. This chain's CDR3 is CASSLAGYEQYF. The DNA for the CDR3 is TGTGCCAGCAGCCTCGCAGGATACGAGCAGTACTTC.